These T cell receptor beta chains were read from a single sample in a study of blood T cell repertoires in COVID-19. Generated by immunoSEQ multiplex PCR, the TCRdb table keeps only in-frame clones and is missing some. The sample records 250,000 to 350,000 clones, around 84% being singletons. Sequencing input: peripheral blood. The receptor source for this set is a human donor with COVID-19, enrolled during active disease. The donor label of this sample is uncertain. Both conserved end residues are part of each CDR3. The D gene is left open where the match is weak. The listing skips clone size in some rows; elsewhere it reads once, few, many or a size class.

>.|TRBV18|TRBD1|TRBJ1-1
TGTGCCAGCTCAGCCCAGGGGGCGAACACTGAAGCTTTCTTT
CASSAQGANTEAFF
>.|TRBV5-1|TRBD2|TRBJ2-5
TGCGCCAGCAGTCGTAGGACTAGCGGTTCCCAAGAGACCCAGTACTTC
CASSRRTSGSQETQYF
>.|TRBV7-9|TRBD1|TRBJ2-7
TGTGCCAGCAGCCCCGTGGGACAGGGCTACGAGCAGTACTTC
CASSPVGQGYEQYF
>once|TRBV9|TRBD1|TRBJ1-5
TGTGCCAGCAGCTCGGGACAGGGGGGGGGTCAGCCCCAGCATTTT
CASSSGQGGGQPQHF
>.|TRBV5-6|.|TRBJ2-5
TGTGCCAGCAGCTTGTATAGGAACAGACAAGAGACCCAGTACTTC
CASSLYRNRQETQYF
>.|TRBV9|.|TRBJ1-2
TGTGCCAGCAGCGTAGTGGCAGGTGAGTATGGCTACACCTTC
CASSVVAGEYGYTF
>.|TRBV19|TRBD2|TRBJ2-6
TGTGCCAGTGCCGGGACTAGCTCTGGGGCCAACGTCCTGACTTTC
CASAGTSSGANVLTF
>once|TRBV11-2|.|TRBJ1-1
TGTGCCAGCAGCGCCTCCGTAGGAGGCACTGAAGCTTTCTTT
CASSASVGGTEAFF
>few|TRBV5-8|TRBD1|TRBJ2-1
TGTGCCAGCAGCATACAGCTAGGGACAGCCTCCTACAATGAGCAGTTCTTC
CASSIQLGTASYNEQFF
>.|TRBV12-3/TRBV12-4|TRBD1|TRBJ1-4
TGTGCCAGCAGTTTTTCGGGACAGGGGCTGTTTTTT
CASSFSGQGLFF
>.|TRBV29-1|TRBD2|TRBJ2-4
TGCAGCGACCCATGGACGGTAGCGGGAGGGAGGAACATTCAGTACTTC
CSDPWTVAGGRNIQYF
>.|TRBV19|.|TRBJ2-2
TGTGCCAGTAGTATGTCACGGCGGGCGAACACCGGGGAGCTGTTTTTT
CASSMSRRANTGELFF
>.|TRBV9|TRBD1|TRBJ2-5
TGTGCCAGCAGCCCCCCAGGGGGAGAGACCCAGTACTTC
CASSPPGGETQYF
>many|TRBV9|TRBD1|TRBJ1-4
TGTGCCAGCAGCCGGACAGGGAACAGGGCTAATGAAAAACTGTTTTTT
CASSRTGNRANEKLFF
>.|TRBV11-1|TRBD1|TRBJ2-4
TGTGCCAGCAGCGAAGGGACAGGGTGGGAAAACATTCAGTACTTC
CASSEGTGWENIQYF
>.|TRBV12-3/TRBV12-4|.|TRBJ1-6
TGTGCCAGCAGTTTCGGACAAGAACTCCACTTT
CASSFGQELHF
>.|TRBV5-4|TRBD1|TRBJ1-2
TGTGCCAGCAGATCTGGTTGGACAGGGGGAAACTATGGCTACACCTTC
CASRSGWTGGNYGYTF
>.|TRBV7-9|TRBD1|TRBJ2-7
TGTGCCAGCACCGAAGCGGGACAGGGAGGAGGCGAGCAGTACTTC
CASTEAGQGGGEQYF
>.|TRBV6-1|.|TRBJ1-3
TGTGCCAGCAGTGAGTCTGGGGGGGGGCCAGGAAACACCATATATTTT
CASSESGGGPGNTIYF
>.|TRBV3-1/TRBV3-2|.|TRBJ1-5
TGTGCCAGCAGCCAAGCTAGAGTTAATCAGCCCCAGCATTTT
CASSQARVNQPQHF
>.|TRBV19|TRBD1|TRBJ2-7
TGTGCCAGTAGCACCGGACAGGACTACGAGCAGTACTTC
CASSTGQDYEQYF
>.|TRBV19|.|TRBJ2-1
TGTGCCAGTAGGGCTGGGCCATACAATGAGCAGTTCTTC
CASRAGPYNEQFF
>.|TRBV2|.|TRBJ2-2
TGTGCCAGCAGGCTAATTTTCACCGGGGAGCTGTTTTTT
CASRLIFTGELFF
>.|TRBV5-1|TRBD1|TRBJ1-2
TGCGCCAGCAGGAGGGGACAGGGCGCCGACTATGGCTACACCTTC
CASRRGQGADYGYTF
>.|TRBV14|.|TRBJ1-1
TGTGCCAGCAGCCAAGTAACAGGGCGGACTGAAGCTTTCTTT
CASSQVTGRTEAFF
>once|TRBV30|TRBD1|TRBJ1-6
TGTGCCTGGACAATTTCAGGGGGCTGGAATTCACCCCTCCACTTT
CAWTISGGWNSPLHF
>.|TRBV19|TRBD2|TRBJ2-1
TGTGCCAGTAGTATAGAGGGGCTAGCGGCCTCCAATGAGCAGTTCTTC
CASSIEGLAASNEQFF
>.|TRBV2|.|TRBJ2-1
TGTGCCAGCAGTGACCAGGGGAGCTCCTACAATGAGCAGTTCTTC
CASSDQGSSYNEQFF
>.|TRBV7-2|.|TRBJ2-1
TGTGCCAGCAGCCGGGATATTATCAATGAGCAGTTCTTC
CASSRDIINEQFF
>.|TRBV18|.|TRBJ1-3
TGTGCCAGCTCGGGGCTGACATTCTCTGGAAACACCATATATTTT
CASSGLTFSGNTIYF
>few|TRBV5-5|TRBD1|TRBJ1-4
TGTGCCAGCAGCTTGGGTCTCGGACAGGCTAATGAAAAACTGTTTTTT
CASSLGLGQANEKLFF
>.|TRBV2|TRBD1|TRBJ2-7
TGTGCCAGCAGTGACAGGGGGCGCGGAACCTACGAGCAGTACTTC
CASSDRGRGTYEQYF
>.|TRBV5-1|.|TRBJ2-5
TGCGCCAGCAGACAGGGAGTGGAAGAGACCCAGTACTTC
CASRQGVEETQYF
>.|TRBV6-6|.|TRBJ1-1
TGTGCCAGCAGTCCGCGAGCTTCAGGGTGGAAGAACACTGAAGCTTTCTTT
CASSPRASGWKNTEAFF
>.|TRBV7-2|TRBD1|TRBJ1-2
TGTGCCAGCAGCTTAGATAGGACAGGGTATAACTATGGCTACACCTTC
CASSLDRTGYNYGYTF
>.|TRBV5-3|TRBD1|TRBJ1-2
TGTGCCAGAAGCCGACCTCGGACAGGGACGAGCTATGGCTACACCTTC
CARSRPRTGTSYGYTF
>.|TRBV28|TRBD1|TRBJ1-2
TGTGCCAGCAGTAAAGGGAAGGACAGGGTTTATGGCTACACCTTC
CASSKGKDRVYGYTF
>.|TRBV6-2/TRBV6-3|.|TRBJ2-3
TGTGCCAGCAGTTACCCTCCCGGGCGGAGGGGCACAGATACGCAGTATTTT
CASSYPPGRRGTDTQYF
>.|TRBV18|.|TRBJ1-1
TGTGCCAGCTCACCCAGCCGGAGGGAAACTGAAGCTTTCTTT
CASSPSRRETEAFF
>.|TRBV7-9|TRBD1|TRBJ2-3
TGTGCCAGCAGCTTAGCGCCCTGGGCAGGGGGCATCGATACGCAGTATTTT
CASSLAPWAGGIDTQYF